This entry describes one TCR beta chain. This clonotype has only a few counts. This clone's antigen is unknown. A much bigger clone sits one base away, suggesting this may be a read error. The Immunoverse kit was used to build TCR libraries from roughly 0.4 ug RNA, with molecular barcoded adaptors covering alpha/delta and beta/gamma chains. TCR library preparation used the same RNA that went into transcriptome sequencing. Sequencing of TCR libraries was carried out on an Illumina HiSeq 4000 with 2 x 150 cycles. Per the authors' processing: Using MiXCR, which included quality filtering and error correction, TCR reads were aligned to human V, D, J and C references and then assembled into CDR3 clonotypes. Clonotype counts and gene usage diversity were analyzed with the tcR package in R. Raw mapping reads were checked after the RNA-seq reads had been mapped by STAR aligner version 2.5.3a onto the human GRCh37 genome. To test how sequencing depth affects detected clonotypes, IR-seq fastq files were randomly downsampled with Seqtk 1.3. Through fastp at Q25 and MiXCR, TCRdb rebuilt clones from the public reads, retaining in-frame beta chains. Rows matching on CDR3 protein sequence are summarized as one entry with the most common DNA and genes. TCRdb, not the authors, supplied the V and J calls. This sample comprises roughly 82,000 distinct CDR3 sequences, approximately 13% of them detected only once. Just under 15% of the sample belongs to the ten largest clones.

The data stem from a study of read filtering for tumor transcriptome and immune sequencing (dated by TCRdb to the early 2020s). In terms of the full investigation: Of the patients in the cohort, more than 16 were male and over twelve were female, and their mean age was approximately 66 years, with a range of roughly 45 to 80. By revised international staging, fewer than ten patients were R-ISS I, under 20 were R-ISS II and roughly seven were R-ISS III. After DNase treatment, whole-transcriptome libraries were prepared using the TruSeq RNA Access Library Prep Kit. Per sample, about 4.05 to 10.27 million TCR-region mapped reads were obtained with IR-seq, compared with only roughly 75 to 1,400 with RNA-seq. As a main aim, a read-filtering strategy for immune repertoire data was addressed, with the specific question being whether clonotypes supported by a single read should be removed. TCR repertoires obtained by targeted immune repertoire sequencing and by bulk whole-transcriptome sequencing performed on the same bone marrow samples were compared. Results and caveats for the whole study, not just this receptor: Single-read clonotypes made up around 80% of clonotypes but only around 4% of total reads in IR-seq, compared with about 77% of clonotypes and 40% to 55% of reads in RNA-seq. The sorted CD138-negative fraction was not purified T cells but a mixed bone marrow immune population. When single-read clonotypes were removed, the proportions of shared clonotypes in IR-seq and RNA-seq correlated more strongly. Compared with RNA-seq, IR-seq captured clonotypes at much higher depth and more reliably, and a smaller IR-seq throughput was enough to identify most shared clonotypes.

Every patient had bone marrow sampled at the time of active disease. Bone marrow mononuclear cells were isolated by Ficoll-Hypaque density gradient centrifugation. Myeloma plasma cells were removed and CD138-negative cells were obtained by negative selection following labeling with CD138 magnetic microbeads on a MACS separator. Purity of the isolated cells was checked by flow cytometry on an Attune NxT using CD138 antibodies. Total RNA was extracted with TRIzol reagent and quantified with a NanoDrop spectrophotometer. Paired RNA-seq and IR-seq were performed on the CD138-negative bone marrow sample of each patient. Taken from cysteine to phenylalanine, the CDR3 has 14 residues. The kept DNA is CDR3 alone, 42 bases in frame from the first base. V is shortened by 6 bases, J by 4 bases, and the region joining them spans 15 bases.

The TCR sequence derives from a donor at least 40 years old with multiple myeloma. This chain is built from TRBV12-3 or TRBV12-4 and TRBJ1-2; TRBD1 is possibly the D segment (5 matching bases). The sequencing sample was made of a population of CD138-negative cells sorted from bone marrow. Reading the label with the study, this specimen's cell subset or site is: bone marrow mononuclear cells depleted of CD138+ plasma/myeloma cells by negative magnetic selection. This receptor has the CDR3 CASSRQRASYGYTF. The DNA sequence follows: TGTGCCAGCAGCCGACAGAGGGCTAGCTATGGCTACACCTTC.